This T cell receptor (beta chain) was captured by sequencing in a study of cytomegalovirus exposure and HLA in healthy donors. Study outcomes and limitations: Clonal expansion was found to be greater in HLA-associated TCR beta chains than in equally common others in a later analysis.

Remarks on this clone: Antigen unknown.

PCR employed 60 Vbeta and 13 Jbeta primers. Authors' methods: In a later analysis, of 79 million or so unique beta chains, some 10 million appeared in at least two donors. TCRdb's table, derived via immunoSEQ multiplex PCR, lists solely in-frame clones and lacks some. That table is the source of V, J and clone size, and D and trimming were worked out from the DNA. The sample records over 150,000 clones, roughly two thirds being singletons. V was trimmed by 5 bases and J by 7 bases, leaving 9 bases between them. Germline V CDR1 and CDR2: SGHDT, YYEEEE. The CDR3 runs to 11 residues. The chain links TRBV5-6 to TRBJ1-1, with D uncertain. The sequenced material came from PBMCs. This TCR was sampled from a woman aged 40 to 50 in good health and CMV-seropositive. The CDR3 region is CASSGGLEAFF. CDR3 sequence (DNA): TGTGCCAGCAGTGGTGGGCTTGAAGCTTTCTTT. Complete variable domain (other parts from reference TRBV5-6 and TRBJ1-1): DAGVTQSPTHLIKTRGQQVTLRCSPKSGHDTVSWYQQALGQGPQFIFQYYEEEERQRGNFPDRFSGHQFPNYSSELNVNALLLGDSALYLCASSGGLEAFFGQGTRLTVV.